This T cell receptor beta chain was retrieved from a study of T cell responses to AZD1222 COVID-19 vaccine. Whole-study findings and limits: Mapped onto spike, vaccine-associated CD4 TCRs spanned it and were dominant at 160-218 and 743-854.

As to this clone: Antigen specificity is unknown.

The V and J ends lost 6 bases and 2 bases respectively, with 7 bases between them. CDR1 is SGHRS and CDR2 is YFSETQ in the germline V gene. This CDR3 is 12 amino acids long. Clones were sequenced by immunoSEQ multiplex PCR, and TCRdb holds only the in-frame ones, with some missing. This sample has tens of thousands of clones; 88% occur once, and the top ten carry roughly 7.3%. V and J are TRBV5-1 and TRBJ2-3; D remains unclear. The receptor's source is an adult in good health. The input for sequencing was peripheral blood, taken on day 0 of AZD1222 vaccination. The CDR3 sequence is CASTGITDTQYF. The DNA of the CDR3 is TGCGCCAGCACAGGTATCACAGATACGCAGTATTTT.